The subject of this entry is one T cell receptor beta chain. The record originates from a study of shared clonotypes between healthy human individuals. As originally analysed: For the immunoSEQ data, sequences were junction-only without quality scores, so filtering differed. The repertoire was sequenced with immunoSEQ multiplex PCR; TCRdb's copy has only in-frame clones and lacks some. Clone size and V and J calls were adopted from that table, with D and trimming inferred from the DNA. The profile shows some 2.3 million clones, 93% of them singletons. This sequence was found in a man between 18 and 35 years old in good health. Some clones in this sample may be carry-over from other donors' samples. Material for sequencing was naive CD4+ T cells from PBMCs. Subset of the sample: CD45RA+ positively selected.

The CDR3 protein is CASSQDRHTQYF. The CDR3 DNA reads as TGCGCCAGCAGCCAAGATAGACATACGCAGTATTTT. This chain links TRBV4-3 with TRBJ2-3; D ambiguous. The germline gives CDR1 LGHNA, CDR2 YSLEER. With 0 bases removed from V and 7 bases from J, the gap between germline ends came to 5 bases. This CDR3 region has 12 residues.